This T cell receptor beta chain was obtained from a study of CD8+CD57+ T cells in acquired aplastic anemia. Study-level information: Healthy donor CD4+ cell samples had a mean of about 10.8 million reads. Overall study findings and caveats: Any difference that existed in CD8+ Simpson's diversity between patients and controls was not significant. Patients and controls shared some 29 CD8+ CDR3 sequences, which appeared highly expressed in patients and within their immunodominant clones.

This clonotype has just a few counts. The antigen is unknown. Trimming removed 4 bases from V and 6 bases from J; junction bases left unmatched: 8. Germline assignment: CDR1 SGHRS and CDR2 YFSETQ. CDR3 length equals 14 residues. Profiles of TCR beta VDJ and CDR3 were generated from a genomic DNA template. TCRdb recomputed calls from the reads with MiXCR, one row per CDR3 protein. Of about 160,000 distinct CDR3 sequences listed, around 40% are singletons. The chain employs TRBV5-1 and TRBJ2-3; 7 nucleotides align to TRBD1. Sequencing used sorted CD4+, CD8+, or CD8+CD57+ T cells (not recorded which) from PBMCs. The TCR was taken from a human donor in good health. The CDR3 spells CASSPGQPEDTQYF. The CDR3 nucleotides are TGCGCCAGCAGCCCGGGACAGCCCGAGGATACGCAGTATTTT.